The 28 T cell receptor beta chains presented below share a single source sample, sequenced in a study of blood T cell repertoires in COVID-19. Assay used: immunoSEQ multiplex PCR; TCRdb lists only in-frame clones, some missing. The data show a few hundred thousand clones, more than 70% seen once. Specimen: PBMCs or T cells enriched from blood (not recorded which). These receptors all come from a woman aged 18-35 years who had been exposed to COVID-19.

This sequence joins TRBV18 and TRBJ2-1; TRBD2 aligns across 14 bases. V was clipped by 3 bases and J by 9 bases; unmatched bases: 4. The germline V gene has CDR1 KGHSH and CDR2 LQKENI. CDR3 length: 15 residues. The CDR3 here is CASSPLTSGGVEQFF. Here the CDR3 DNA reads TGTGCCAGCTCACCCTTGACTAGCGGGGGGGTTGAGCAGTTCTTC.

The V and J genes are TRBV19 and TRBJ1-1, with 8 bases that match TRBD1. The germline V gene has CDR1 LNHDA and CDR2 SQIVND (reference sequence). CDR3 length equals 14 residues. V lost 6 bases and J lost 6; bases outside the gene matches: 9. This CDR3 is CASRITGGRAEAFF. Written as DNA, the CDR3 is TGTGCCAGTAGAATCACAGGGGGACGGGCTGAAGCTTTCTTT.

The chain uses TRBV30 and TRBJ1-2; a weak D match, TRBD1 (6 bases). The CDR3 covers 14 residues. Trimming stripped 0 bases from V and 4 bases from J, with 12 bases between. The germline V gene encodes CDR1 GTSNPN and CDR2 SVGIG (reference sequence). The CDR3, as DNA: TGTGCCTGGAGTGTAGATGAAGGGGGCTATGGCTACACCTTC. Its translation is CAWSVDEGGYGYTF.

The chain joins TRBV4-2 to TRBJ2-7, with 9 bases fitting TRBD1. CDR3 size: 14 residues. Germline CDR1 is LGHNA and CDR2 is YNFKEQ. The V and J ends lost 4 bases and 5 bases, in that order; junction bases with no gene match: 6. DNA for the CDR3: TGTGCCAGCAGCCTCCCGGGACAGGGCGACGAGCAGTACTTC. Translating gives CASSLPGQGDEQYF.

The chain carries TRBV30 and TRBJ1-5; D is uncertain. Germline V gene lookup returns CDR1 GTSNPN and CDR2 SVGIG (reference sequence). CDR3 size: 12 residues. Trimming took off 0 bases at V and 7 bases at J, with 7 bases between the two ends. In DNA, the CDR3 is TGTGCCTGGAGTGTAGCGGGCCAGCCCCAGCATTTT. This encodes CAWSVAGQPQHF. The variable domain in full, with the rest retrieved from reference TRBV30 and TRBJ1-5, is SQTIHQWPATLVQPVGSPLSLECTVEGTSNPNLYWYRQAAGRGLQLLFYSVGIGQISSEVPQNLSASRPQDRQFILSSKKLLLSDSGFYLCAWSVAGQPQHFGDGTRLSIL.

The chain recombines TRBV2 with TRBJ2-2; 8 bases align to TRBD2. Germline V gene lookup returns CDR1 SNHLY and CDR2 FYNNEI. With V trimmed by 3 bases and J by 5 bases, 8 bases remained unmatched. The CDR3 is made up of 16 amino acids. The CDR3 region is CASSDGVSGKTGELFF. The CDR3 DNA sequence: TGTGCCAGCAGTGACGGGGTTAGCGGGAAGACCGGGGAGCTGTTTTTT. The full variable domain, rest sourced from reference TRBV2 and TRBJ2-2, is EPEVTQTPSHQVTQMGQEVILRCVPISNHLYFYWYRQILGQKVEFLVSFYNNEISEKSEIFDDQFSVERPDGSNFTLKIRSTKLEDSAMYFCASSDGVSGKTGELFFGEGSRLTVL.

V usage is TRBV6-1 and J usage is TRBJ1-5; D is unresolved. This CDR3 is built from 17 residues. Trimming took off 4 bases at V and 0 bases at J, with 16 bases between the two ends. Germline V lookup: CDR1 MNHNS, CDR2 SASEGT. CDR3 amino acids: CASSGELRAGSNQPQHF. The DNA for the CDR3 is TGTGCCAGCAGTGGAGAGTTGAGGGCCGGTAGCAATCAGCCCCAGCATTTT.

The rearrangement joins TRBV7-2 to TRBJ2-2; a possible D gene is TRBD1 (6 bases). The germline CDR1 and CDR2 sequences are SGHTA and FQGNSA. This CDR3 contains 12 residues. V lost 3 bases and J 11 bases, leaving 10 bases between the germline ends. CDR3 sequence (DNA): TGTGCCAGCAGCTTCGGGACACTAGAGCTGTTTTTT. Protein product: CASSFGTLELFF.

The chain is built from TRBV19 and TRBJ1-1, with a tentative D call TRBD1 (5 bases). Deletions cut 5 bases from V and 7 bases from J, with 17 bases between. The CDR3 contains 14 residues. The germline CDR1 and CDR2 sequences are LNHDA and SQIVND (reference sequence). The CDR3: CASSAQEFGFEAFF. The CDR3 coding sequence is TGTGCCAGTAGTGCACAGGAATTCGGTTTTGAAGCTTTCTTT.

The J gene is TRBJ1-2, the V gene TRBV9, with a weak D call TRBD1 (5 bases). In germline, CDR1 is SGDLS, CDR2 YYNGEE. Trimming pared 3 bases from V and 5 bases from J, leaving 17 bases between. There are 15 residues in the CDR3. In DNA, the CDR3 is TGTGCCAGCAGCGCAGGCTCGCGGGGGGGATATGGCTACACCTTC. It specifies CASSAGSRGGYGYTF.

The chain recombines TRBV11-2 with TRBJ2-1; TRBD2 aligns across 10 bases. The V and J ends lost 6 bases and 8 bases, in that order; junction bases with no gene match: 10. Germline V gives CDR1 SGHAT, CDR2 FQNNGV. The CDR3 loop spans 15 amino acids. DNA of the CDR3: TGTGCCAGCAGGATCCTAGCGGGAGTGGTTTATGAGCAGTTCTTC. Translation gives CASRILAGVVYEQFF.

V is TRBV19 and J is TRBJ1-5; 9 nucleotides match TRBD1. Germline CDR1 and CDR2: LNHDA and SQIVND (reference sequence). There are 17 residues in the CDR3. The V and J ends lost 2 bases and 4 bases, in that order; junction bases with no gene match: 9. CDR3 coding DNA: TGTGCCAGTAGTATATCCTGGGGACAGGGAATAAATCAGCCCCAGCATTTT. It yields the protein CASSISWGQGINQPQHF.

This chain uses TRBV7-8 with TRBJ2-3; 8 bases line up with TRBD2. The junction had 13 bases not matched to a gene; V was cut back by 0 bases and J by 5 bases. Germline V lookup: CDR1 SGHVS, CDR2 FQNEAQ. The CDR3 sequence is 18 residues long. CDR3 in DNA: TGTGCCAGCAGCTTAGCGCGGGGGGAGGGCTATAGAGAAGATACGCAGTATTTT. Encoded protein: CASSLARGEGYREDTQYF.

On this clone: A read error may account for a junction end that differs from germline. The rearrangement links TRBV6-5 to TRBJ2-1; 7 positions match TRBD2. From germline, CDR1 is MNHEY and CDR2 SVGAGI. This CDR3 is 14 amino acids long. The CDR3 DNA follows: TGTGCCAGCAGCCGTAGCGGGTACTACACTGAGCAGTTCTTC. Protein sequence: CASSRSGYYTEQFF.

This clone was detected once. The chain couples TRBV7-2 to TRBJ2-3; 10 nucleotides align to TRBD2. The CDR3 is 17 amino acids. The J segment lost 3 bases and the V segment lost 5 bases, leaving 11 bases of the junction unmatched. Germline CDR1 SGHTA, CDR2 FQGNSA. The CDR3 reads CASSPRVASGRTDTQYF. In DNA form, the CDR3 reads TGTGCCAGCAGCCCTCGCGTGGCTAGCGGGAGAACAGATACGCAGTATTTT. Looking up the rest from reference TRBV7-2 and TRBJ2-3 gives the full variable domain: GAGVSQSPSNKVTEKGKDVELRCDPISGHTALYWYRQSLGQGLEFLIYFQGNSAPDKSGLPSDRFSAERTGGSVSTLTIQRTQQEDSAVYLCASSPRVASGRTDTQYFGPGTRLTVL.

CDR3: CASSPSEISNQPQHF. CDR3 nucleotides: TGTGCCAGCTCACCTTCAGAAATAAGCAATCAGCCCCAGCATTTT. V gene TRBV18 combines with J gene TRBJ1-5, with unresolved D. This CDR3 is built from 15 residues. Germline lookup yields CDR1 KGHSH and CDR2 LQKENI. V lost 3 bases and J lost 1, with 10 bases in between. Looking up the rest from reference TRBV18 and TRBJ1-5 gives the full variable domain: NAGVMQNPRHLVRRRGQEARLRCSPMKGHSHVYWYRQLPEEGLKFMVYLQKENIIDESGMPKERFSAEFPKEGPSILRIQQVVRGDSAAYFCASSPSEISNQPQHFGDGTRLSIL.

In DNA form, the CDR3 reads TGCAGCGTTGAAGGGGCCCCCTTGAACAATGAGCAGTTCTTC. Amino acid sequence: CSVEGAPLNNEQFF. The V call is TRBV29-1, the J call TRBJ2-1; D call uncertain. From germline, CDR1 is SQVTM and CDR2 ANQGSEA. The V end lost 1 base, the J end lost 5 bases, and 12 bases lay between the germline ends. This CDR3 has 14 residues.

This chain connects TRBV19 to TRBJ1-4; no clear D. Looked up from germline, CDR1 is LNHDA and CDR2 is SQIVND (reference sequence). The CDR3 has 12 amino acids. V shed 3 bases and J shed 8 bases, with 7 bases lying between them. The CDR3 sequence is CASSIEAEKLFF. The CDR3 region has the DNA TGTGCCAGTAGTATTGAAGCAGAAAAACTGTTTTTT.

This chain joins TRBV5-1 and TRBJ2-7; D remains ambiguous. The CDR3 spans 14 residues. V lost 2 bases to trimming and J lost 0 bases, with 9 bases between them. The germline V gene has CDR1 SGHRS and CDR2 YFSETQ. CDR3 sequence (DNA): TGCGCCAGCAGCTTACAACCTAGCTCCTACGAGCAGTACTTC. Its protein is CASSLQPSSYEQYF.

CDR3 sequence reads: CASQQGPQPQHF. DNA of the CDR3: TGTGCCAGCCAACAGGGTCCTCAGCCCCAGCATTTT. The genes are TRBV28 and TRBJ1-5; possible D gene TRBD1, 6 bases. Germline values: CDR1 MDHEN, CDR2 SYDVKM. The CDR3 totals 12 residues. V lost 8 bases and J lost 6, with 11 bases in between.

The chain employs TRBV4-2 and TRBJ2-7, with 8 positions matching TRBD2. The CDR3 sequence is 17 residues long. V was pared by 1 base and J by 5 bases, with 13 bases of the junction left unmatched. CDR1 and CDR2 (germline): LGHNA, YNFKEQ. This chain's CDR3 is CASSQVALAGSVDEQYF. The CDR3 bases are TGTGCCAGCAGCCAAGTTGCCTTAGCGGGAAGCGTCGACGAGCAGTACTTC.

This chain connects TRBV2 to TRBJ1-2; 9 nucleotides agree with TRBD1. Germline V gene sequence: CDR1 SNHLY, CDR2 FYNNEI. The J segment lost 13 bases and the V segment lost 6 bases, leaving 12 bases of the junction unmatched. The CDR3 consists of 13 residues. The CDR3 DNA reads as TGTGCCAGCAGCCGGGACAGGGAAAGGAAGTGCACCTTC. This translates into CASSRDRERKCTF.

The V gene is TRBV19, the J gene TRBJ1-5; 9 bases line up with TRBD1. The CDR3 contains 12 residues. Germline V lookup: CDR1 LNHDA, CDR2 SQIVND (reference sequence). The junction had 2 bases not matched to a gene; V was cut back by 9 bases and J by 5 bases. The CDR3 loop reads CASRDRDQPQHF. The CDR3 region has the DNA TGTGCCAGCCGGGACAGGGATCAGCCCCAGCATTTT.

The V call is TRBV7-8, the J call TRBJ2-1; TRBD2 agrees at 9 bases. Germline V CDR1 and CDR2: SGHVS, FQNEAQ. The CDR3 extends over 18 amino acids. V shed 5 bases and J 1 base; nucleotides not matched to a gene: 12. The CDR3 DNA sequence: TGTGCCAGCAGCACCAGGCGTAGCGGGAGTCTTTCCTACAATGAGCAGTTCTTC. Its protein is CASSTRRSGSLSYNEQFF.

This chain joins TRBV25-1 and TRBJ2-5; D uncertain. Germline V gives CDR1 MGHDK, CDR2 SYGVNS. The ends were cut back, 4 bases at V and 6 bases at J, with 9 bases in the middle. The CDR3 totals 12 residues. The CDR3 loop reads CASSAVSKTQYF. CDR3 nucleotides: TGTGCCAGCAGTGCTGTCAGTAAGACCCAGTACTTC. Using reference TRBV25-1 and TRBJ2-5 for the parts outside the CDR3, the full variable domain is EADIYQTPRYLVIGTGKKITLECSQTMGHDKMYWYQQDPGMELHLIHYSYGVNSTEKGDLSSESTVSRIRTEHFPLTLESARPSHTSQYLCASSAVSKTQYFGPGTRLLVL.

The chain is built from TRBV24-1 and TRBJ2-3, with D perhaps matching TRBD1 (7 bases). Germline CDR1 and CDR2: KGHDR and SFDVKD. V was clipped by 3 bases and J by 0 bases, with 21 bases between them. CDR3 length: 19 residues. Written as DNA, the CDR3 is TGTGCCACCAGTGATCCCGGAGGGGGGACAGACAAGAGCACAGATACGCAGTATTTT. It codes for CATSDPGGGTDKSTDTQYF.

This clone came up once. CDR3 bases: TGTGCCACCAGTGATCCCGGACAGGGGTCGAGGTTCTTC. Translating gives CATSDPGQGSRFF. The J gene is TRBJ2-1, the V gene TRBV24-1; TRBD1 agrees at 9 bases. The CDR3 runs 13 residues. V shed 3 bases and J 15 bases; nucleotides not matched to a gene: 8. Germline CDR1 KGHDR, CDR2 SFDVKD.

The chain carries TRBV18 and TRBJ2-4; 12 bases map to TRBD2. Germline V lookup: CDR1 KGHSH, CDR2 LQKENI. The CDR3 runs 17 residues. The J segment lost 4 bases and the V segment lost 0 bases, leaving 4 bases of the junction unmatched. The CDR3 is CASSPPSGLAGKNIQYF. CDR3 in DNA: TGTGCCAGCTCACCACCGTCCGGACTAGCGGGAAAAAACATTCAGTACTTC.